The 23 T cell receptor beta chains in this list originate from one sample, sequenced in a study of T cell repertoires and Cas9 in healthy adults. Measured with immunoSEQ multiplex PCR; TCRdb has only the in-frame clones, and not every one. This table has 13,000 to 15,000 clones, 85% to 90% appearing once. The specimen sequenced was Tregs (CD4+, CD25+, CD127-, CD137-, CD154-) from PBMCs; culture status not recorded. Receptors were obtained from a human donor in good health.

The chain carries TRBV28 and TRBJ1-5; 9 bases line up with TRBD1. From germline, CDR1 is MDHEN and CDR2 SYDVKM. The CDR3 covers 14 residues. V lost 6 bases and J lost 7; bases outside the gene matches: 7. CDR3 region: CASSQQGAGQPQHF. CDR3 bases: TGTGCCAGCAGCCAACAGGGGGCAGGACAGCCCCAGCATTTT.

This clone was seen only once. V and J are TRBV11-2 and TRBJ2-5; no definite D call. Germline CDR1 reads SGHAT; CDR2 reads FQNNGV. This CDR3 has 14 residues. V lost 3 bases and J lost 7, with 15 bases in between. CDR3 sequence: CASSFSRDLATQYF. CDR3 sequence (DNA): TGTGCCAGCAGCTTTTCAAGGGATTTAGCGACCCAGTACTTC.

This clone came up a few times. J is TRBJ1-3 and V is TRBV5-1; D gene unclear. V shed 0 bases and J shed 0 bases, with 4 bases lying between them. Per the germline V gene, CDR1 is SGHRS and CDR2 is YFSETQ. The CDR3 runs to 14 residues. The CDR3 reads CASSLGTSGNTIYF. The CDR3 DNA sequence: TGCGCCAGCAGCTTGGGGACCTCTGGAAACACCATATATTTT.

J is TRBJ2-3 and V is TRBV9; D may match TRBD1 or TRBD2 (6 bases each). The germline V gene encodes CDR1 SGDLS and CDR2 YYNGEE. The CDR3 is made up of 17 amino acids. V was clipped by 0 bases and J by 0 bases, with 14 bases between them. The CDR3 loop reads CASSVGRRGRSTDTQYF. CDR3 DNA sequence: TGTGCCAGCAGCGTAGGTCGCCGGGGGCGAAGCACAGATACGCAGTATTTT.

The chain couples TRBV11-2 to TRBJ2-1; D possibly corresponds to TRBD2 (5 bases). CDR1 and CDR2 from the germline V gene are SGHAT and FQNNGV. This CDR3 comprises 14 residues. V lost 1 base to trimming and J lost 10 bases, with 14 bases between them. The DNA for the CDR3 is TGTGCCAGCAGCTTAGCCCCGGGGTTTCAGGAGCAGTTCTTC. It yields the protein CASSLAPGFQEQFF.

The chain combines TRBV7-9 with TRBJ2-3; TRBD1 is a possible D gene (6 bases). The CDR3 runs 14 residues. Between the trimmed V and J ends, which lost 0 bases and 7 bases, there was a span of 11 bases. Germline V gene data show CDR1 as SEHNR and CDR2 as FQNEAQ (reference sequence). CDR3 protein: CASSLAGALHTQYF. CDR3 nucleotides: TGTGCCAGCAGCTTAGCGGGGGCCCTTCATACGCAGTATTTT.

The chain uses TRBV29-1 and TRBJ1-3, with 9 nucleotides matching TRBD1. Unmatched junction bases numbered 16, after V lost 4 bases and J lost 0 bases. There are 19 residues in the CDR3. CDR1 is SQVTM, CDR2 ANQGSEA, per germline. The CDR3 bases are TGCAGCGTTGGAGGCGGACCGGGACAGGGATCGGGCTCTGGAAACACCATATATTTT. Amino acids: CSVGGGPGQGSGSGNTIYF.

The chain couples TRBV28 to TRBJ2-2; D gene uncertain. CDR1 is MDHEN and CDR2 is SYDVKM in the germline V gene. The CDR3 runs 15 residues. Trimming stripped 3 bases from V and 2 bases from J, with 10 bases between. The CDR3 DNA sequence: TGTGCCAGCAGTTTGAACCTTCTTAACACCGGGGAGCTGTTTTTT. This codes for CASSLNLLNTGELFF. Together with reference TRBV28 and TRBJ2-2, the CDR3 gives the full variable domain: DVKVTQSSRYLVKRTGEKVFLECVQDMDHENMFWYRQDPGLGLRLIYFSYDVKMKEKGDIPEGYSVSREKKERFSLILESASTNQTSMYLCASSLNLLNTGELFFGEGSRLTVL.

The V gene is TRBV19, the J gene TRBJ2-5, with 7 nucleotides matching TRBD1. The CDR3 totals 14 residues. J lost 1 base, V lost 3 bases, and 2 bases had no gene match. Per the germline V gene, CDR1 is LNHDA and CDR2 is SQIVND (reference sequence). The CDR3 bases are TGTGCCAGTAGTATCGGGACAGCCCAAGAGACCCAGTACTTC. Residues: CASSIGTAQETQYF.

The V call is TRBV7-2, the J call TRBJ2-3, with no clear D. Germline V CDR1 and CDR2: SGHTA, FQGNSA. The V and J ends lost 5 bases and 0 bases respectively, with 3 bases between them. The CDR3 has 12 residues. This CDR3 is CASSLSTDTQYF. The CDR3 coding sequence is TGTGCCAGCAGCCTTAGCACAGATACGCAGTATTTT.

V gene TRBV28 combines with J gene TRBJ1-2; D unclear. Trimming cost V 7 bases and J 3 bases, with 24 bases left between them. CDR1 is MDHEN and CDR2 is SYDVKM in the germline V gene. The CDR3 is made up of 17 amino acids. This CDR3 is CASMLSGRVKGDYGYTF. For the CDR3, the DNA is TGTGCCAGCATGTTATCGGGGAGGGTCAAGGGAGACTATGGCTACACCTTC.

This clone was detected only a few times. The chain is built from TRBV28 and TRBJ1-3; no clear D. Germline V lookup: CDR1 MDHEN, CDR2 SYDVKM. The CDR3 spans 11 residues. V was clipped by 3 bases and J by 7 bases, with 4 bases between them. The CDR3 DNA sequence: TGTGCCAGCAGTTTCCTTAACACCATATATTTT. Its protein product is CASSFLNTIYF.

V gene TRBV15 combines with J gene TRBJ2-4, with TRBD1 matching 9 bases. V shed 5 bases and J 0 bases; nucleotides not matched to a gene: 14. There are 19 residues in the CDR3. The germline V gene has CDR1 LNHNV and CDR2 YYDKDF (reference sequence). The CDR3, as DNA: TGTGCCACCAGCCGGGACAGGGAGTCCAAGAGGGGAGCCAAAAACATTCAGTACTTC. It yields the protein CATSRDRESKRGAKNIQYF.

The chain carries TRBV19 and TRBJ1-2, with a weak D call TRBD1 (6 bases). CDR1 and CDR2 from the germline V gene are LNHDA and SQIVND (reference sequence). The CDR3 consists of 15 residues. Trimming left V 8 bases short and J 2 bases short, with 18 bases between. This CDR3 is CASHPFGQRNYGYTF. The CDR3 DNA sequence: TGTGCCAGTCATCCATTTGGACAGAGGAACTATGGCTACACCTTC.

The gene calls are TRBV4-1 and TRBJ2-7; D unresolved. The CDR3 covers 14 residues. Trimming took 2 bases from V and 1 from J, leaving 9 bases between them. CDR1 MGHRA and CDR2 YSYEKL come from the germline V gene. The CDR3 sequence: CASSQPPRSYEQYV. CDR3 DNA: TGCGCCAGCAGCCAACCTCCCCGTTCCTACGAGCAGTACGTC.

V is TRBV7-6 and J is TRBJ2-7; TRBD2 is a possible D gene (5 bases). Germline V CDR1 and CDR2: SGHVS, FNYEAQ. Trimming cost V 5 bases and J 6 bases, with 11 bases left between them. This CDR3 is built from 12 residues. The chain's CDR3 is CASSPGRGEQYV. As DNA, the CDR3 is TGTGCCAGCAGCCCGGGTCGGGGCGAGCAGTACGTC.

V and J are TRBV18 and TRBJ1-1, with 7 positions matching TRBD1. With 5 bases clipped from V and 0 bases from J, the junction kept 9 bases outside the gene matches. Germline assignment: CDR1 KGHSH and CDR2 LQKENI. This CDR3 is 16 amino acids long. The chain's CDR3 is CASSAPGQHMNTEAFF. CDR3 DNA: TGTGCCAGCTCAGCTCCGGGACAGCACATGAACACTGAAGCTTTCTTT.

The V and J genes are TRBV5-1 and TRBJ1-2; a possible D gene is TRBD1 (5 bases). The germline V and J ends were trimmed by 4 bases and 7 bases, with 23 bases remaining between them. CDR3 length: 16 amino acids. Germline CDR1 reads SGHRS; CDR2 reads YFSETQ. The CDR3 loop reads CASSANPAAGGIGYTF. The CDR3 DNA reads TGCGCCAGCAGCGCTAACCCCGCCGCGGGGGGTATTGGCTACACCTTC.

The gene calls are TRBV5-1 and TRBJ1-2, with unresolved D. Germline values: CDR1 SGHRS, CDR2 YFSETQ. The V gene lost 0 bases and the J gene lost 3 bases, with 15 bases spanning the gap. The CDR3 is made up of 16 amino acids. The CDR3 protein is CASSLAAGFVDYGYTF. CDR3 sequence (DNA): TGCGCCAGCAGCTTGGCCGCAGGATTTGTCGACTATGGCTACACCTTC. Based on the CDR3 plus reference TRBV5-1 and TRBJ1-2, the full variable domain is KAGVTQTPRYLIKTRGQQVTLSCSPISGHRSVSWYQQTPGQGLQFLFEYFSETQRNKGNFPGRFSGRQFSNSRSEMNVSTLELGDSALYLCASSLAAGFVDYGYTFGSGTRLTVV.

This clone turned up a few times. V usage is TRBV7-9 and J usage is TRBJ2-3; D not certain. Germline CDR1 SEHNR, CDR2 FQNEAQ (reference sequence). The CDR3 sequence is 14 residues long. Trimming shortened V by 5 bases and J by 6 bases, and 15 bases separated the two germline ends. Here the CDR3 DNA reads TGTGCCAGCAGCATCCCGTCCAGCTCGGATACGCAGTATTTT. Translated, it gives CASSIPSSSDTQYF.

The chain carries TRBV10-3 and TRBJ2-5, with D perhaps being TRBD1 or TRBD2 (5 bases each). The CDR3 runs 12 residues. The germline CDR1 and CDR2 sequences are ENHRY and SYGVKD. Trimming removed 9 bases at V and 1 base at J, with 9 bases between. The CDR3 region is CAIGTVQETQYF. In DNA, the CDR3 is TGTGCCATTGGGACGGTCCAAGAGACCCAGTACTTC.

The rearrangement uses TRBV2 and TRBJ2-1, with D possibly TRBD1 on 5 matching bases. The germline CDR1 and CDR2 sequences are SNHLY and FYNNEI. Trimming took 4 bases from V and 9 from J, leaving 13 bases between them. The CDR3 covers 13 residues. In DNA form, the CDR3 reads TGTGCCAGCAGTGGCACCAGGGTCCCTGAGCAGTTCTTC. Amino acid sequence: CASSGTRVPEQFF.

The DNA of the CDR3 is TGTGCCAGCAGCCTGACAGGGCTCACCGGGGAGCTGTTTTTT. This codes for CASSLTGLTGELFF. The chain carries TRBV2 and TRBJ2-2; TRBD1 matches at 7 bases. Germline CDR1 and CDR2: SNHLY and FYNNEI. With 6 bases clipped from V and 4 bases from J, the junction kept 5 bases outside the gene matches. There are 14 residues in the CDR3. Variable domain in full (rest from reference TRBV2 and TRBJ2-2): EPEVTQTPSHQVTQMGQEVILRCVPISNHLYFYWYRQILGQKVEFLVSFYNNEISEKSEIFDDQFSVERPDGSNFTLKIRSTKLEDSAMYFCASSLTGLTGELFFGEGSRLTVL.